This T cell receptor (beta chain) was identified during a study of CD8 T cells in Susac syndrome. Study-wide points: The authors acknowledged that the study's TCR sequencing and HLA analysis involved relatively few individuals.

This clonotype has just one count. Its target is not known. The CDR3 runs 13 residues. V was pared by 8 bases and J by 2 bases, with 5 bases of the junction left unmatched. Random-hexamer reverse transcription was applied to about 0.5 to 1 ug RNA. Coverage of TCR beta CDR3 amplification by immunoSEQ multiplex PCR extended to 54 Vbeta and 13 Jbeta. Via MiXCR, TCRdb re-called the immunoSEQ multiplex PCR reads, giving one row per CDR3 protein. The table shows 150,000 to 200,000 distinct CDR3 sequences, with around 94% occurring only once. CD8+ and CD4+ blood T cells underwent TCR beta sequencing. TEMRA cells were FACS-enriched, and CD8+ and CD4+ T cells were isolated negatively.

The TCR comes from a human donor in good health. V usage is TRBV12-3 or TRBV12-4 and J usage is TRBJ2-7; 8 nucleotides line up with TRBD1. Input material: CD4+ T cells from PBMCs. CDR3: CASRTQGAYEQYF. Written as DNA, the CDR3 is TGTGCCAGCCGAACACAGGGGGCCTACGAGCAGTACTTC.